Below, 15 T cell receptor beta chains from the same sample are listed, as sequenced in a study of CD8+CD57+ T cells in acquired aplastic anemia. TCR beta VDJ and CDR3 profiling used genomic DNA as template. TCRdb reprocessed the reads with MiXCR, giving one entry per CDR3 protein. The table lists a few hundred thousand distinct CDR3 sequences, 65% to 80% of them singletons. The sequencing input was sorted CD4+, CD8+, or CD8+CD57+ T cells (not recorded which) from PBMCs. Every receptor here comes from a human donor in good health, serving as a control.

In this sample, this clonotype turned up many times. This rearrangement joins TRBV6-6 to TRBJ2-5, with D possibly TRBD1 on 6 matching bases. This CDR3 has 14 amino acids. V was cut by 4 bases and J by 3 bases, with 12 bases left in between. CDR1 MNHNY and CDR2 SVGAGI come from the germline V gene (reference sequence). The CDR3 DNA reads TGTGCCAGCAGTTTTGGGGGCCCAGAAGAGACCCAGTACTTC. This gives the protein CASSFGGPEETQYF.

This clonotype came up many times. The rearrangement joins TRBV2 to TRBJ2-1; D is unresolved. V was clipped by 2 bases and J by 7 bases, with 9 bases between them. Germline V gives CDR1 SNHLY, CDR2 FYNNEI. The CDR3 totals 13 residues. The CDR3 loop is CASSEIRANEQFF. DNA of the CDR3: TGTGCCAGCAGTGAAATTAGAGCAAATGAGCAGTTCTTC.

This clonotype was picked up a small number of times. The chain links TRBV5-1 to TRBJ1-5; D uncertain. The CDR3 sequence is 16 residues long. V dropped 7 bases and J dropped 0 bases, with 17 bases sitting between them. CDR1 and CDR2 from the germline V gene are SGHRS and YFSETQ. Here the CDR3 reads CASQQGGPNSNQPQHF. DNA for the CDR3: TGCGCCAGCCAGCAAGGTGGCCCGAATAGCAATCAGCCCCAGCATTTT.

This clonotype was counted once. The rearrangement links TRBV20-1 to TRBJ1-6, with D tentatively TRBD1 (5 bases). Germline V CDR1 and CDR2: DFQATT, SNEGSKA (reference sequence). This CDR3 spans 17 amino acids. The V end lost 3 bases, the J end lost 6 bases, and 21 bases lay between the germline ends. CDR3 DNA: TGCAGTGCTAGTCCCACATACCAGGGCCGGGCTAATTCACCCCTCCACTTT. Its translation is CSASPTYQGRANSPLHF.

The chain combines TRBV10-3 with TRBJ2-7; no firm D call. V dropped 8 bases and J dropped 5 bases, with 13 bases sitting between them. The CDR3 spans 12 residues. Germline V gene data show CDR1 as ENHRY and CDR2 as SYGVKD. This CDR3 is CAIGPGANEQYF. The CDR3, as DNA: TGTGCCATCGGCCCGGGTGCGAACGAGCAGTACTTC.

This chain joins TRBV7-2 and TRBJ1-2; 11 nucleotides line up with TRBD1. The CDR3 is made up of 15 amino acids. Germline CDR1 reads SGHTA; CDR2 reads FQGNSA. Trimming took 4 bases from V and 5 from J; bases not matched to a gene: 6. DNA for the CDR3: TGTGCCAGCAGCTCGACCGGGACAGGGGGGTATGGCTACACCTTC. Protein sequence: CASSSTGTGGYGYTF.

A few counts support this clonotype. At one of its ends the junction is not consistent with the germline gene, which may arise from a read error. The chain joins TRBV2 to TRBJ1-5; a possible D gene is TRBD1 (5 bases). Germline V gene sequence: CDR1 SNHLY, CDR2 FYNNEI. CDR3 size: 13 residues. This CDR3 reads CAISEGRNQPQHF. The CDR3 DNA is TGTGCCATCAGTGAGGGACGCAATCAGCCCCAGCATTTT. The complete variable domain, with remaining parts taken from reference TRBV2 and TRBJ1-5, reads EPEVTQTPSHQVTQMGQEVILRCVPISNHLYFYWYRQILGQKVEFLVSFYNNEISEKSEIFDDQFSVERPDGSNFTLKIRSTKLEDSAMYFCAISEGRNQPQHFGDGTRLSIL.

This clonotype was observed once. The chain uses TRBV12-3 or TRBV12-4 and TRBJ1-2; 8 positions agree with TRBD1. The J segment lost 6 bases and the V segment lost 8 bases, leaving 14 bases of the junction unmatched. This CDR3 is built from 15 residues. Here the CDR3 reads CASGRDRAGGNGYTF. The CDR3 DNA follows: TGTGCCAGCGGCCGAGATCGGGCAGGGGGCAATGGCTACACCTTC.

The chain joins TRBV20-1 to TRBJ2-7; the match to TRBD1 covers 8 bases. Germline V gives CDR1 DFQATT, CDR2 SNEGSKA (reference sequence). The CDR3 length is 12 residues. Losses at the gene ends were 0 bases for V and 6 bases for J; bases not matched to a gene: 1. Written as DNA, the CDR3 is TGCAGTGCTAGAGAGGGGACAGGCGAGCAGTACTTC. Its translation: CSAREGTGEQYF.

About this clonotype: Sequence at one end of the junction differs from germline and may be a read error. V is TRBV9 and J is TRBJ1-6; D is undetermined. This CDR3 is built from 16 residues. Per germline, CDR1 SGDLS and CDR2 YYNGEE. Here the CDR3 DNA reads TGTGCCAGCAGCTTAGGGCGAACCTCGACTAATACACCCCTCCACTTT. Translation: CASSLGRTSTNTPLHF.

Comment on this clonotype: The missing conserved phenylalanine or tryptophan at the end of this CDR3 makes a read error likely. No DNA is shown, since the ends of the CDR3 on it are uncertain; the CDR3 is the one TCRdb lists. V usage is TRBV24-1 and J usage is TRBJ2-7. With termini counted, the CDR3 has 9 amino acids. Germline values: CDR1 KGHDR, CDR2 SFDVKD. CDR3 amino acids: CATSEHGIC.

This rearrangement joins TRBV6-1 to TRBJ1-2; TRBD1 matches 8 bases. The V gene end was trimmed by 6 bases and the J gene end by 2 bases; junction bases not matched to a gene: 5. Germline V CDR1 and CDR2: MNHNS, SASEGT. CDR3 length: 14 residues. This CDR3 is CASRRQGPNYGYTF. The CDR3, as DNA: TGTGCCAGCAGGCGACAGGGGCCGAACTATGGCTACACCTTC.

This chain connects TRBV14 to TRBJ2-7; 9 bases map to TRBD1. V shed 3 bases and J 8 bases; nucleotides not matched to a gene: 14. The CDR3 loop spans 16 amino acids. Germline V gene sequence: CDR1 SGHDN, CDR2 FVKESK. Written as DNA, the CDR3 is TGTGCCAGCAGCCAGGACAGGGGAGGGGCATCCCTCCAGCAGTACTTC. Translating it yields CASSQDRGGASLQQYF.

This clonotype was seen a few times. The chain couples TRBV15 to TRBJ2-7, with D uncertain. The V and J ends lost 3 bases and 1 base respectively, with 10 bases between them. In germline, CDR1 is LNHNV, CDR2 YYDKDF (reference sequence). This CDR3 has 14 amino acids. The CDR3 reads CATSSDFWSYEQYF. The CDR3 DNA follows: TGTGCCACCAGCAGTGACTTTTGGTCCTACGAGCAGTACTTC.

V is TRBV10-3 and J is TRBJ2-7; possibly TRBD1 or TRBD2 for D (5 bases each). CDR1 ENHRY and CDR2 SYGVKD come from the germline V gene. CDR3 length: 14 amino acids. V was trimmed by 2 bases and J by 1 base, leaving 9 bases between them. For the CDR3, the DNA is TGTGCCATCAGTGAGAAGGGACCTTCCTACGAGCAGTACTTC. Amino acid sequence: CAISEKGPSYEQYF.